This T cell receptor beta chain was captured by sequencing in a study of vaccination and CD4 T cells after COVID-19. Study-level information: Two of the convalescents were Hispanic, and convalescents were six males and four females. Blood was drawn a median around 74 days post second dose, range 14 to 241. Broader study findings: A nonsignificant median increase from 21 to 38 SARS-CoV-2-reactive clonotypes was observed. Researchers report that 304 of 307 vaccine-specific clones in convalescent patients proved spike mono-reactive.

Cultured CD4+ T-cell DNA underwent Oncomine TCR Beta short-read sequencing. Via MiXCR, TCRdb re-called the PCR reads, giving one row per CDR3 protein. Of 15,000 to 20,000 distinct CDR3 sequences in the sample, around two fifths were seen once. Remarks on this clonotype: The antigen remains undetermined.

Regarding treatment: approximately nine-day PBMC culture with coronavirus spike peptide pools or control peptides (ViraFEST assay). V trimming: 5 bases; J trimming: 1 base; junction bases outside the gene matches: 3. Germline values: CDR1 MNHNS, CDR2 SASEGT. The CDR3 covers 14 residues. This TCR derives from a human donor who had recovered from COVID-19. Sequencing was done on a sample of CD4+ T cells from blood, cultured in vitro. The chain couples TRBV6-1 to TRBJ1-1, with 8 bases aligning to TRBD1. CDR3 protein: CASSHDRGNTEAFF. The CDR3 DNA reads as TGTGCCAGCAGTCACGACAGGGGGAACACTGAAGCTTTCTTT.